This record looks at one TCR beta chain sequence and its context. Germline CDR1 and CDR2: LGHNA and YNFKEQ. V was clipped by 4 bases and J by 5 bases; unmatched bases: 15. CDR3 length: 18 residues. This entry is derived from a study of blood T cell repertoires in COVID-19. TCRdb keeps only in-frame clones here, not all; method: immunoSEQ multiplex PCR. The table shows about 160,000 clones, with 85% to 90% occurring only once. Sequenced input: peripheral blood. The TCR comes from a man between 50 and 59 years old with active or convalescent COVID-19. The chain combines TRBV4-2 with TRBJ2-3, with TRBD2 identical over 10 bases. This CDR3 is CASSPFAQAGGSVDTQYF. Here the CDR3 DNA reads TGTGCCAGCAGCCCTTTTGCCCAAGCGGGGGGGTCCGTAGATACGCAGTATTTT.